A single sample is the source of the 29 T cell receptor beta chains below, sequenced in a study of breast tumors, draining lymph nodes, adjacent tissues. Each CDR3 protein is one row after TCRdb ran MiXCR on the multiplex PCR reads. Seen here are around 300,000 distinct CDR3 sequences, around 31% observed once, and the top ten hold roughly 1.2%. Axillary draining lymph nodes of breast cancer patients supplied the node samples. The source material was axillary lymph node tissue. The source is a female donor with breast cancer. Some clones in this sample may be carry-over from other donors' samples.

To note about this clonotype: This may arise from a read error, as a much more abundant clone is one base away. This rearrangement joins TRBV12-3 or TRBV12-4 to TRBJ1-2, with D perhaps TRBD1 (6 bases). The CDR3 covers 13 residues. V shed 7 bases and J shed 7 bases, with 16 bases lying between them. As DNA, the CDR3 is TGTGCCAGCAAGGGGGAGGGGCGACTTGGCTACACCTTC. Translated, it gives CASKGEGRLGYTF.

This clonotype was counted at least ten times. The chain uses TRBV5-5 and TRBJ2-7, with 10 bases fitting TRBD2. V gave up 1 base and J gave up 6 bases; unmatched junction bases: 4. Germline V gene lookup returns CDR1 SGHKS and CDR2 YYEKEE (reference sequence). CDR3 size: 14 residues. CDR3 sequence (DNA): TGTGCCAGCAGCTTGAGCCTAGCGGGAGTCGAGCAGTACTTC. This encodes CASSLSLAGVEQYF.

On this clonotype: This may be a read error: a much more frequent sequence differs by one nucleotide. The V and J genes are TRBV14 and TRBJ1-3; D is unresolved. Trimming stripped 1 base from V and 14 bases from J, with 12 bases between. Per the germline V gene, CDR1 is SGHDN and CDR2 is FVKESK. This CDR3 is 12 amino acids long. CDR3 in DNA: TGTGCCAGCAGCCAAGTAACAAACGCCGTATATTTT. Amino acid sequence: CASSQVTNAVYF.

This clonotype was picked up many times. This sequence joins TRBV7-8 and TRBJ2-5; maybe TRBD1 (6 bases). Germline CDR1 is SGHVS and CDR2 is FQNEAQ. V lost 5 bases to trimming and J lost 4 bases, with 11 bases between them. This CDR3 has 13 residues. Here the CDR3 DNA reads TGTGCCAGCAGCATAGGCAGGGGAGAGACCCAGTACTTC. This gives the protein CASSIGRGETQYF.

This clonotype was found many times. Just one base apart from a much larger clone, this may be a read error. The chain is built from TRBV15 and TRBJ1-6, with TRBD1 as a possible D gene (6 bases). The CDR3 is 16 residues long. Germline lookup yields CDR1 LNHNV and CDR2 YYDKDF (reference sequence). Deletions cut 3 bases from V and 7 bases from J, with 16 bases between. The CDR3 DNA reads TGTGCCACCAGCAGTACCCGGGGGGCTAGGAATTCACCCCTCCACTTT. Translating it yields CATSSTRGARNSPLHF.

The chain is built from TRBV9 and TRBJ2-2; D gene uncertain. V was cut by 4 bases and J by 6 bases, with 16 bases left in between. Germline CDR1 SGDLS, CDR2 YYNGEE. The CDR3 loop spans 15 amino acids. CDR3 in DNA: TGTGCCAGCAGCCAAGGACGGGCGTATGCCGGGGAGCTGTTTTTT. Translating it yields CASSQGRAYAGELFF. Complete variable domain (other parts from reference TRBV9 and TRBJ2-2): DSGVTQTPKHLITATGQRVTLRCSPRSGDLSVYWYQQSLDQGLQFLIQYYNGEERAKGNILERFSAQQFPDLHSELNLSSLELGDSALYFCASSQGRAYAGELFFGEGSRLTVL.

This clonotype has more than one count but fewer than ten. Germline is not matched at one junction end, which may reflect a read error. V is TRBV6-1 and J is TRBJ1-2; D is perhaps TRBD1 (5 bases). Germline V gene sequence: CDR1 MNHNS, CDR2 SASEGT. The CDR3 spans 14 residues. The CDR3 is CASSQALGGRGYTF. The CDR3 DNA follows: TGTGCCAGCAGTCAAGCGCTGGGGGGGAGAGGCTACACCTTC.

This clonotype was counted ten times or more. The rearrangement links TRBV11-2 to TRBJ2-1, with 14 bases lining up with TRBD2. V was clipped by 5 bases and J by 7 bases; unmatched bases: 7. Germline V gene data show CDR1 as SGHAT and CDR2 as FQNNGV. This CDR3 spans 16 amino acids. The CDR3 DNA is TGTGCCAGCAGCCCGAGGACTAGCGGGAGGATGAATGAGCAGTTCTTC. Protein product: CASSPRTSGRMNEQFF.

In this sample, this clonotype turned up a few times. The chain joins TRBV11-3 to TRBJ2-4; TRBD2 aligns across 8 bases. Losses at the gene ends were 1 base for V and 0 bases for J; bases not matched to a gene: 8. CDR3 length: 18 residues. Germline V gene sequence: CDR1 SGHNT, CDR2 YENEEA. The CDR3, as DNA: TGTGCCAGCAGCTTAGGGAGGGCTAGCGGGTTAGCCAAAAACATTCAGTACTTC. Protein product: CASSLGRASGLAKNIQYF.

In this sample, this clonotype turned up many times. The chain joins TRBV7-3 to TRBJ2-7; D possibly corresponds to TRBD2 (6 bases). V was cut by 2 bases and J by 3 bases, with 11 bases left in between. This CDR3 contains 14 residues. CDR1 and CDR2 (germline): SGHTA, FQGTGA. DNA of the CDR3: TGTGCCAGCAGCTTATCGTCGGGGGACTACGAGCAGTACTTC. It encodes CASSLSSGDYEQYF.

To note about this clonotype: A much larger clone lies one base from this, so it may be a read error. The conserved closing phenylalanine or tryptophan is absent in this CDR3, likely reflecting a read error. The V gene is TRBV6-5, the J gene TRBJ2-3; D call uncertain. This CDR3 is built from 13 residues. V was shortened by 2 bases and J by 6 bases, with 9 bases between the two germline ends. Looked up from germline, CDR1 is MNHEY and CDR2 is SVGAGI. CDR3 sequence (DNA): TGTGCCAGCAGTTACCGAAGGCGGGATACGCAGTATTCT. Its translation is CASSYRRRDTQYS.

This clonotype has a count of ten or more. The rearrangement joins TRBV11-3 to TRBJ2-5; perhaps D is TRBD1 or TRBD2 (5 bases each). V dropped 7 bases and J dropped 5 bases, with 20 bases sitting between them. The CDR3 runs to 15 residues. Germline CDR1 SGHNT, CDR2 YENEEA. CDR3 residues: CASTRTPGTLETQYF. CDR3 DNA: TGTGCCAGCACGCGGACTCCGGGGACGTTGGAGACCCAGTACTTC.

This clonotype was found a few times. A much larger clone sits a single nucleotide away, making a read error possible. The gene calls are TRBV9 and TRBJ2-2; D possibly corresponds to TRBD1 (6 bases). CDR1 and CDR2 from the germline V gene are SGDLS and YYNGEE. The CDR3 covers 15 residues. CDR3 DNA: TGTGCCAGCAGCGCACGACAGGCGAACACCGGGGAGCCGTTTTTT. Translating it yields CASSARQANTGEPFF.

The V call is TRBV29-1, the J call TRBJ1-2, with a possible D match to TRBD1 (5 bases). CDR3 length: 11 residues. In germline, CDR1 is SQVTM, CDR2 ANQGSEA. CDR3 nucleotide sequence: TGCAGTGAGTGGGACTGGGATGGCTACACCTTC. Amino acid sequence: CSEWDWDGYTF.

The table lists this clonotype with a few counts. Compared with germline, one end of the junction differs, possibly owing to a read error. The J gene is TRBJ2-6, the V gene TRBV11-2, with a possible D match to TRBD1 (6 bases). There are 15 residues in the CDR3. CDR1 and CDR2 (germline): SGHAT, FQNNGV. The CDR3 is CASSTTGSAANVLTF. The CDR3 nucleotides are TGTGCCAGCAGCACGACAGGCTCTGCGGCCAACGTCCTGACTTTC. The full variable domain, completed using reference TRBV11-2 and TRBJ2-6, is EAGVAQSPRYKIIEKRQSVAFWCNPISGHATLYWYQQILGQGPKLLIQFQNNGVVDDSQLPKDRFSAERLKGVDSTLKIQPAKLEDSAVYLCASSTTGSAANVLTFGAGSRLTVL.

The V call is TRBV20-1, the J call TRBJ2-1; 13 nucleotides align to TRBD2. The length of the CDR3 is 17 residues. The germline gives CDR1 DFQATT, CDR2 SNEGSKA (reference sequence). J gave up 4 bases and V 5 bases, and 11 bases lay outside the gene matches. CDR3 bases: TGCAGTGCTCAGCCGGGACTAGCGGGAAGTGGTTACAATGAGCAGTTCTTC. It encodes CSAQPGLAGSGYNEQFF.

Ten or more counts support this clonotype. The chain joins TRBV29-1 to TRBJ2-5, with D perhaps being TRBD1 or TRBD2 (6 bases each). Between the trimmed V and J ends, which lost 3 bases and 5 bases, there was a span of 22 bases. CDR1 and CDR2 from the germline V gene are SQVTM and ANQGSEA. The CDR3 consists of 16 residues. The DNA for the CDR3 is TGCAGCGTTGAGGGGGGCAGGGGCGCGGGGCGGGAGACCCAGTACTTC. Translation: CSVEGGRGAGRETQYF.

In regard to this clonotype: The final CDR3 position lacks the conserved phenylalanine or tryptophan, pointing to a likely read error. The rearrangement joins TRBV7-2 to TRBJ2-7, with D possibly TRBD1 on 6 matching bases. The CDR3 contains 14 residues. The germline CDR1 and CDR2 sequences are SGHTA and FQGNSA. CDR3 bases: TGTGTCAGCAGCTTAGGTGGACAGATCTACGAGCAGTACCTC. The encoded protein is CVSSLGGQIYEQYL.

Concerning this clonotype itself: One end of the junction does not line up with germline, which may come from a read error. J is TRBJ1-1 and V is TRBV2; D gene uncertain. The CDR3 runs to 13 residues. Germline V gives CDR1 SNHLY, CDR2 FYNNEI. The CDR3 sequence is CASGPSSHADAFF. CDR3 nucleotide sequence: TGTGCCAGCGGGCCATCTTCGCACGCTGACGCTTTCTTT.

The gene calls are TRBV6-2 or TRBV6-3 and TRBJ2-7, with D hard to call. The ends were cut back, 5 bases at V and 7 bases at J, with 9 bases in the middle. Germline V gene sequence: CDR1 MNHEY, CDR2 SVGEGT. The CDR3 sequence is 11 residues long. The DNA of the CDR3 is TGTGCCAGCAGTCACCCAGAGGAGCAGTACTTC. Protein: CASSHPEEQYF.

The rearrangement links TRBV28 to TRBJ2-1, with 10 bases aligning to TRBD2. CDR1 is MDHEN, CDR2 SYDVKM, per germline. V dropped 4 bases and J dropped 0; count of bases not matched to a gene: 6. This CDR3 region has 17 residues. The DNA for the CDR3 is TGTGCCAGCAGTTCCGTTGGACTAGCGGCCTCCTACAATGAGCAGTTCTTC. This gives the protein CASSSVGLAASYNEQFF.

DNA of the CDR3: TGTGCCTGGAGCCCAGGGGGGCGGTCAGCGCAGTATTTT. Its protein is CAWSPGGRSAQYF. The chain is built from TRBV30 and TRBJ2-3; possibly TRBD1 for D (7 bases). Trimming pared 3 bases from V and 10 bases from J, leaving 17 bases between. CDR3 size: 13 residues. Germline CDR1 and CDR2: GTSNPN and SVGIG (reference sequence).

This clonotype occurred many times. This sequence joins TRBV7-3 and TRBJ2-3, with D hard to call. This CDR3 has 15 amino acids. V lost 4 bases, J lost 4 bases, and 15 bases lay in between. Germline values: CDR1 SGHTA, CDR2 FQGTGA. CDR3 nucleotide sequence: TGTGCCAGCAGCTCAGGCCTTCATCAGGCAGATACGCAGTATTTT. It is translated as CASSSGLHQADTQYF.

This clonotype was seen ten or more times. The chain's CDR3 is CASSYSWGAPQETQYF. CDR3 nucleotides: TGTGCCAGCAGTTACTCGTGGGGCGCTCCGCAAGAGACCCAGTACTTC. The chain combines TRBV6-5 with TRBJ2-5, with a tentative D call TRBD1 (5 bases). Germline CDR1 reads MNHEY; CDR2 reads SVGAGI. V dropped 0 bases and J dropped 2 bases, with 13 bases sitting between them. The length of the CDR3 is 16 residues.

In this sample, this clonotype turned up many times. The V gene is TRBV24-1, the J gene TRBJ1-6; D not certain. V lost 11 bases and J lost 7, with 20 bases in between. Germline V gene sequence: CDR1 KGHDR, CDR2 SFDVKD. CDR3 size: 15 residues. The CDR3 region has the DNA TGTGCCAGAAATTACGGGGATCGGAGAAATTCACCCCTCCACTTT. Translated, it gives CARNYGDRRNSPLHF.

There are a few counts of this clonotype. V gene TRBV3-1 combines with J gene TRBJ2-7, with 10 bases matching TRBD2. The CDR3 runs to 16 residues. The V segment lost 1 base and the J segment 7 bases; nucleotides outside the gene matches: 10. Germline V gene lookup returns CDR1 LGHDT and CDR2 YNNKEL (reference sequence). The CDR3 reads CASSQVRLAGDWEQYF. CDR3 DNA sequence: TGTGCCAGCAGCCAAGTTAGGCTAGCGGGAGACTGGGAGCAGTACTTC.

For this clonotype: A much bigger clone sits one base away, suggesting this may be a read error. The rearrangement joins TRBV9 to TRBJ2-5; perhaps TRBD2 as D (7 bases). Germline CDR1 is SGDLS and CDR2 is YYNGEE. CDR3 length equals 15 residues. The CDR3 DNA reads as TGTGCCAGCAGCGTAGCGCAGGGGAGGGGGGAGACCCCGTACTTC. It yields the protein CASSVAQGRGETPYF.

The rearrangement joins TRBV28 to TRBJ2-5, with 9 nucleotides matching TRBD2. J gave up 4 bases and V 5 bases, and 5 bases lay outside the gene matches. In germline, CDR1 is MDHEN, CDR2 SYDVKM. There are 14 residues in the CDR3. The CDR3 nucleotides read TGTGCCAGCAGTGCGTCACTAGCGGGAGAGACCCAGTACTTC. Amino acids: CASSASLAGETQYF.

This clonotype was seen repeatedly, ten times or more. The V gene is TRBV5-1, the J gene TRBJ2-2; D gene uncertain. Germline-derived CDR1 and CDR2 are SGHRS and YFSETQ. The CDR3 runs to 14 residues. V was cut by 3 bases and J by 7 bases, with 13 bases left in between. CDR3 sequence reads: CASSYPESNGELFF. The CDR3 coding sequence is TGCGCCAGCAGCTACCCGGAGAGTAACGGGGAGCTGTTTTTT.